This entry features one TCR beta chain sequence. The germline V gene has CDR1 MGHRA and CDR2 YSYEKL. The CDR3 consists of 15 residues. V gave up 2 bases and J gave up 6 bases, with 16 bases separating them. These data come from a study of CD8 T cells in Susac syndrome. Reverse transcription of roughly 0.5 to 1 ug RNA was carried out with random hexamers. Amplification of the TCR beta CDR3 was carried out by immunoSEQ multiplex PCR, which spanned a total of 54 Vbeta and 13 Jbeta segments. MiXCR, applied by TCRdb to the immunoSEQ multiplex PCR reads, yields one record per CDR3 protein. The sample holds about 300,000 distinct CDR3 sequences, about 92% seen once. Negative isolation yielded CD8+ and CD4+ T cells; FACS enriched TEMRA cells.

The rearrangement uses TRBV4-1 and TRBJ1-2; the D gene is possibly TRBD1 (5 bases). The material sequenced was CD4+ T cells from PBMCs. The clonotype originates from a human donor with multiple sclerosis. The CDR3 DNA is TGCGCCAGCAGCCAACCGGGGACCCAGGTCAATGGCTACACCTTC. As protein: CASSQPGTQVNGYTF.